This TCR beta chain was profiled in a study of blood T cell repertoires in COVID-19. In the study overall: Some COVID-19 samples were acute and others convalescent; all came from the United States, Italy and Spain.

Original analysis: Counts of nucleated cells, estimated from reference gene primer amplification, were obtained. Some clones are missing from TCRdb's copy, which holds only in-frame ones; the method was immunoSEQ multiplex PCR. V and J calls and clone size are as listed in that table; D and trimming were resolved from the DNA. Of fewer than 400,000 clones listed, around 85% are singletons. The study drew participants aged about 18 to 89 years from 20 to 30 US areas. Individuals in the exposed group had encountered a COVID-19 case within 2 weeks preceding study entry. J gave up 3 bases and V 3 bases, and 5 bases lay outside the gene matches. Germline-derived CDR1 and CDR2 are MDHEN and SYDVKM. The CDR3 length is 16 residues. This clone occurred once.

The sequenced material came from PBMCs or T cells enriched from blood (not recorded which). The chain has TRBV28 and TRBJ2-2, with 9 positions matching TRBD1. This TCR came from a woman under 40 who had been exposed to COVID-19. The CDR3, as DNA: TGTGCCAGCAGTTTTCCGGGACAGGGATACACCGGGGAGCTGTTTTTT. It codes for CASSFPGQGYTGELFF. Variable domain in full (rest from reference TRBV28 and TRBJ2-2): DVKVTQSSRYLVKRTGEKVFLECVQDMDHENMFWYRQDPGLGLRLIYFSYDVKMKEKGDIPEGYSVSREKKERFSLILESASTNQTSMYLCASSFPGQGYTGELFFGEGSRLTVL.